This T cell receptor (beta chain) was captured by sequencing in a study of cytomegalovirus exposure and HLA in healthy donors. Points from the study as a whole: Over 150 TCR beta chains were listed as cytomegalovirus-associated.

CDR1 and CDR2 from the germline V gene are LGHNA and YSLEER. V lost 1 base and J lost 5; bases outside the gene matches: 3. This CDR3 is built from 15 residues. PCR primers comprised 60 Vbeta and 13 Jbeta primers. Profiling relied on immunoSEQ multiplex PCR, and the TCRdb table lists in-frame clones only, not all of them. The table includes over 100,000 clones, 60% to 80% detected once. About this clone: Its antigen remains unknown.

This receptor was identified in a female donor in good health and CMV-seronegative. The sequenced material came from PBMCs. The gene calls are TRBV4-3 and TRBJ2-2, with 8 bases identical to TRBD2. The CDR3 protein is CASSQGLARTGELFF. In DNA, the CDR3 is TGCGCCAGCAGCCAAGGACTAGCGAGGACCGGGGAGCTGTTTTTT.